This is a list of T cell receptor beta chains from one sample in a study of a mutant IDH1 vaccine in newly diagnosed glioma. These receptors are not linked to any known antigen. Libraries were prepared by immunoSEQ multiplex PCR; TCRdb keeps only in-frame clonotypes and omits some of them. The data contain about 33,000 clones, approximately 87% of them singletons. Source: PBMCs, taken from a glioma patient whose treatment included an IDH1 peptide vaccine. Receptor source: a man aged 35-49 years with glioma. Each CDR3 is given with its conserved first and last residue. The size of a clone is reported for some rows only, either as once, few or many, or as a class for expanded clones.

V	size	J	CDR3
TRBV4-2	NA	TRBJ2-1	CASSQDEASGSNEQFF
TRBV7-2	NA	TRBJ1-4	CASGRTGTNEKLFF
TRBV6-5	NA	TRBJ1-3	CASSYTWTAGNTIYF
TRBV18	once	TRBJ1-5	CASSPLGDSNQPQHF
TRBV5-4	NA	TRBJ2-1	CASSPGQPASNEQFF
TRBV7-2	NA	TRBJ1-2	CASSFPAVRYGYTF
TRBV7-2	NA	TRBJ2-3	CASSSGTSTDTQYF
TRBV4-1	NA	TRBJ1-2	CASSQGRLNYGYTF
TRBV10-3	NA	TRBJ2-3	CAIRKEEGIDTQYF
TRBV28	NA	TRBJ1-2	CASRSRQGTGTF
TRBV19	NA	TRBJ1-1	CASSQDGRNTEAFF
TRBV5-4	once	TRBJ1-2	CASSLEAGSNYGYTF
TRBV5-8	NA	TRBJ1-2	CASSSPGTGSYYGYTF
TRBV10-3	NA	TRBJ2-3	CAISEYSGGSTDTQYF
TRBV7-9	NA	TRBJ1-1	CASSRPGQGAPDTEAFF
TRBV15	once	TRBJ2-7	CATSSTVLGRSSYEQYF
TRBV19	NA	TRBJ2-1	CASRRGLAEYNEQFF
TRBV19	NA	TRBJ1-1	CAHRVWGTEAFF
TRBV5-6	NA	TRBJ2-5	CASSLLAGAGETQYF
TRBV19	NA	TRBJ1-5	CASSIGSDRVNQPQHF
TRBV10-2	NA	TRBJ1-1	CASSGTVGATGEAFF
TRBV28	NA	TRBJ2-4	CASSPTGTLAKNIQYF
TRBV30	NA	TRBJ2-3	CAEKGASTDTQYF
TRBV30	few	TRBJ1-1	CAWSEFNTEAFF
TRBV10-3	NA	TRBJ2-3	CAISESLLAGRTDTQYF
TRBV5-1	NA	TRBJ2-2	CASSPRTGDTGELFF
TRBV7-2	NA	TRBJ1-5	CASSLVNRPPGAQHF
TRBV14	few	TRBJ2-7	CASSQVRPGDEQYF
TRBV20-1	NA	TRBJ1-3	CSPRETDTIYF
TRBV2	NA	TRBJ1-2	CASSGAAALYGYTF
TRBV5-6	NA	TRBJ1-2	CASSLGTPNYGYTF
TRBV2	NA	TRBJ2-3	CASIGGGSLLESADTQYF
TRBV30	NA	TRBJ1-2	CAWSVSTGGLGYTF
TRBV7-9	NA	TRBJ1-1	CASSFTNTEAFF
TRBV28	NA	TRBJ2-7	CASSLASSGSGNYEQYF
TRBV7-9	NA	TRBJ2-3	CASSWDWLTDTQYF
TRBV6-1	NA	TRBJ2-7	CASSELGQGPYEQYF
TRBV11-2	NA	TRBJ1-2	CASSLKLGSSYGYTF
TRBV19	NA	TRBJ1-1	CASSSLRGTEAFF
TRBV19	few	TRBJ1-6	CASSITREFIHSPLHF
TRBV6-4	NA	TRBJ2-3	CASSGLAGGQDTQYF
TRBV15	NA	TRBJ2-1	CATSRRGAYSDNEQFF
TRBV2	NA	TRBJ1-2	CASRDPGVDYGYTF